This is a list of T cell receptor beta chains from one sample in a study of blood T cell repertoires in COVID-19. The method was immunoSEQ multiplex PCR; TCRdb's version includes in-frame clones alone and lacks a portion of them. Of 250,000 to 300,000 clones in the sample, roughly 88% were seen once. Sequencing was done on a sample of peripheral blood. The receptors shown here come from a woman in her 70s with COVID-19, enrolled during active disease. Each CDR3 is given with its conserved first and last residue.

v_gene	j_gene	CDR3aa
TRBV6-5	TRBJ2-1	CASSYSGTSAPGEQFF
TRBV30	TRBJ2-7	CAWSGGQGRAYEQYF
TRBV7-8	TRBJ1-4	CASRIAPGNRGKLFF
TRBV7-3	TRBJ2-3	CASSSGTRTDTQYF
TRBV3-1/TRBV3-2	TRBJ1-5	CASSQGLGGYMDQPQHF
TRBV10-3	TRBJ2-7	CAISGTAYEQYF
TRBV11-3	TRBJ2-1	CASSLWSGRTYNEQFF
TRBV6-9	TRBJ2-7	CASRGGSYEQYF
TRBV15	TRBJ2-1	CATSIGRGGWNEQFF
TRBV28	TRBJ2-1	CASSFPSISHNEQFF
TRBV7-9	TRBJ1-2	CASSLGSGHIYGYTF
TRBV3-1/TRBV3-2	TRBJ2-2	CASSPLSSGRADTGELFF
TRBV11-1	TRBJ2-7	CASSLKGTALRGEQYF
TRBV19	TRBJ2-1	CASSTTGIYNEQFF
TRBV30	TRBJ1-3	CAWSLGRPVSGNTIYF
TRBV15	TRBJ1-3	CATSRRTGSGGNTIYF
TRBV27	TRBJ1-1	CASSLMRQTEAFF
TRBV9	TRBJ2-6	CASSVLRQGANVLTF
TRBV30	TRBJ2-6	CAWGSRTNSGANVLTF
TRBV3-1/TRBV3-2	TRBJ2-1	CASSREGTIANNEQFF